This T cell receptor (beta chain) was profiled in a study of blood T cell repertoires in COVID-19 (dated by TCRdb to 2020 to 2022). About the investigation overall: The collaborator samples originated in the United States, Italy and Spain and spanned the acute and convalescent phases of COVID-19. The material from the prospective study consisted of cDNA or gDNA derived from T cells, B-cell-depleted T cells, or PBMCs. Subjects who had been exposed to COVID-19, were actively infected with it, or had recovered from it provided the deeply sampled blood TCRbeta repertoires that made up the dataset. The repertoires were made available in a free public database intended to serve as a resource for research on the immune response to SARS-CoV-2. Samples were obtained from the ongoing ImmuneRACE study (first 160 participants) and from over a thousand subjects provided by 6 global collaborators. A de-identified subject ID, COVID-19 status, age in years and sex were almost always included in the sample metadata. Where available, HLA class I and class II types were taken from metadata supplied by the sample provider and were not determined by assay-based typing.

Beyond this particular receptor, the publication reports: Clinical and demographic metadata were provided uncurated, with the amount varying by source and participant.

Enrolling through a virtual design, the prospective study's participants ranged in age from roughly 18 to 90 years and lived across 20 to 30 United States geographic areas. In the prospective study, participants were assigned to cohorts based on the clinical history participants reported in a screening survey and a study questionnaire. Exposed participants had been in contact, within 2 weeks of entering the study, with a person who had a PCR-confirmed or clinician-diagnosed case of COVID-19. Each participant in the prospective study had whole blood, serum and a nasopharyngeal or oropharyngeal swab collected by mobile phlebotomists. Additional blood draws and questionnaires over a roughly two-month period could optionally be provided by prospective study participants. Blood samples from the prospective study were shipped frozen or at room temperature prior to DNA extraction. This clone was detected only once. Its target antigen remains unknown. No base quality information exists; no much larger clone differs at one position.

From the cysteine through the phenylalanine, the CDR3 covers 15 amino acids. The retained sequence is limited to the CDR3, 45 bases, with the frame set at the first base. V loses 0 bases, J loses 5 bases, and the germline ends lie 9 bases apart. The germline V gene sets CDR1 to KGHDR and CDR2 to SFDVKD. TCRbeta CDR3 regions were amplified from genomic DNA by means of the immunoSEQ Assay, a bias-controlled multiplex PCR. Turning to the authors' computational methods: The number of nucleated cells in each sample was estimated from the amplification of reference gene primers within the assay. To quantify the absolute abundance of each unique TCRbeta CDR3 rearrangement, sequence reads were collapsed and filtered. For each sample, productive Simpson clonality was calculated by taking the square root of Simpson's diversity index across productive rearrangements. In its TCRdb copy, this immuneACCESS table keeps in-frame sequences only and misses some clones. Where compared with another copy, unresolved V genes explain less than half of these, and the others have no known cause. The V and J calls and clone size were taken over from that table, and D and trimming were inferred from the DNA. This sample gives about 430,000 clones in total; more than 70% of them show up just once. The ten largest clones represent about 1.5% of the sample.

The sample comprised PBMCs or T cells enriched from blood (not recorded which). Recombination joined TRBV24-1 with TRBJ2-2; a tentative D call is TRBD2 (6 bases match). The sequence was collected from a woman younger than 35 who had been exposed to COVID-19. The CDR3 protein is CATSDLVEGTGELFF. The DNA is as follows: TGTGCCACCAGTGATTTGGTGGAGGGGACCGGGGAGCTGTTTTTT.